This T cell receptor beta chain was sequenced during a study of blood T cells in healthy people across ages. Findings and caveats of the study: Both higher diversity and more naive CD4+ cells marked long-lived donors when set against aged donors. Diversity figures derived from one million T cells were judged to underestimate the true value.

Germline V gene data show CDR1 as SEHNR and CDR2 as FQNEAQ (reference sequence). The CDR3 contains 15 residues. As regards this clonotype: No antigen is known for it.

Together with a sample-barcoded 5' primer, a J-beta primer mix was included in a second PCR lasting roughly 6 to 12 cycles. Each CDR3 protein gets one entry after TCRdb re-called the 5' RACE reads with MiXCR. The table includes about 970,000 distinct CDR3 sequences, 51% detected once. The receptor was isolated from a woman in her fifties or sixties in good health. The V gene is TRBV7-9, the J gene TRBJ2-4; 9 nucleotides line up with TRBD1. The J call is in doubt because the DNA end fits TRBJ2-7 better. Input material: blood. Written as DNA, the CDR3 is TGTGCCAGCAGAAACGCCGGGACAGGGTACGACGAGCAGTACTTC. Its translation is CASRNAGTGYDEQYF.